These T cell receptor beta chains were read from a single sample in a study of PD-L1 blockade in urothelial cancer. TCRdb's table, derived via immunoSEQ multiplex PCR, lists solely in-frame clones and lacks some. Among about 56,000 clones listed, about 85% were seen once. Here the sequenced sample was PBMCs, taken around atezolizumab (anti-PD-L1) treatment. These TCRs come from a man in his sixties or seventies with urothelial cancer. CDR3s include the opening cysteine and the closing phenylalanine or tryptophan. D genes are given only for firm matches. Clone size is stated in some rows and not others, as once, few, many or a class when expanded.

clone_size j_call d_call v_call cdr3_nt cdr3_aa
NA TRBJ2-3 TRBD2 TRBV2 TGTGCCAGCAGTACCGGACTAGCTGCCCCGGGATACGCGTATTTT CASSTGLAAPGYAYF
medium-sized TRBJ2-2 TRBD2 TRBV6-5 TGTGCCAGCAGTTACCGGGGGGACACCGGGGAGCTGTTTTTT CASSYRGDTGELFF
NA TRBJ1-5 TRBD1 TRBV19 TGTGCCAGTAGACAGGGGGTGAGCAATCAGCCCCAGCATTTT CASRQGVSNQPQHF
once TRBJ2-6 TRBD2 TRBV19 TGTGCCAGTAGTACGACTAGCGGGAGGGCCCTGGGGGCCAACGTCCTGACTTTC CASSTTSGRALGANVLTF
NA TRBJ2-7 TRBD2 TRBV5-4 TGTGCCAGCAGCTCGGGACTACGGTCCTACGAGCAGTACTTC CASSSGLRSYEQYF
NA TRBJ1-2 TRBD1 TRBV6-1 TGTGCCAGCAGTCCTACAGGGGGCTATGGCTACACCTTC CASSPTGGYGYTF
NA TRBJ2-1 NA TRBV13 TGTGCCAGCAGCCTCCTAATAATTTACGAGCAGTTCTTC CASSLLIIYEQFF
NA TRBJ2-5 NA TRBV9 TGTGCCAGCAGCGTCGGCCCGGGGTCAGAGACCCAGTACTTC CASSVGPGSETQYF
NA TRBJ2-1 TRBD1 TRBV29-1 TGCAGCGTTGAAGATCAGGGGGACAGGGGCGCCTACAATGAGCAGTTCTTC CSVEDQGDRGAYNEQFF
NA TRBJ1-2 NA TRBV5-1 TGCGCCAGCTTTGACGGGGGTTCTGTCTATGGCTACACCTTC CASFDGGSVYGYTF
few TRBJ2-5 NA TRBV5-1 TGCGCCAGCAGCGGGGATTACTGGGAGTTGAAGACCCAGTACTTC CASSGDYWELKTQYF
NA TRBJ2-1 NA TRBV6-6 TGTGCCAGCACACAGTACAATGAGCAGTTCTTC CASTQYNEQFF
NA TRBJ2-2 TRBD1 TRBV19 TGTGCCAGTAGTGCCAGGACAGGGGTCGAAACCGGGGAGCTGTTTTTT CASSARTGVETGELFF
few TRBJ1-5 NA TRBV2 TGTGCCAGCAGTGAAGTGGAGAGCAATCAGCCCCAGCATTTT CASSEVESNQPQHF
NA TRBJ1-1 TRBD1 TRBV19 TGTGCCAGTAACGCCCCGATCGGACAGGGGAACACTGAAGCTTTCTTT CASNAPIGQGNTEAFF
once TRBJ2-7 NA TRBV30 TGTGCCTGGAGACCGGTTCTGACCTACGAGCAGTACTTC CAWRPVLTYEQYF
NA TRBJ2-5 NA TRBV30 TGTGCCTGGAGTGTATGGGCCGACCAAGAGACCCAGTACTTC CAWSVWADQETQYF
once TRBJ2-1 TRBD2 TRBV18 TGTGCCAGCTCACAACCCGGGACTAGCGGGGGAAATGAGCAGTTCTTC CASSQPGTSGGNEQFF
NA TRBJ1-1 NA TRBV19 TGTGCCAGCGGGGGAACGGTTATGAACACTGAAGCTTTCTTT CASGGTVMNTEAFF
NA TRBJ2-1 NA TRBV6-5 TGTGCCAGCAGTTACTCTCGTCTATCCGCCTACAATGAGCAGTTCTTC CASSYSRLSAYNEQFF
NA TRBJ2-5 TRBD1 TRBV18 TGTGCCAGCTCGAATCAGGGGGCGATAGAGACCCAGTACTTC CASSNQGAIETQYF
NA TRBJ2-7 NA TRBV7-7 TGTGCTAGCAGCTTTGGACAGCGGAACCCCTACGAGCAGTACTTC CASSFGQRNPYEQYF
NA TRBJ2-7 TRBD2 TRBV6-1 TGTGCCAGCAGGGAGCGGGGCGTCGGTGAGCAGTACTTC CASRERGVGEQYF